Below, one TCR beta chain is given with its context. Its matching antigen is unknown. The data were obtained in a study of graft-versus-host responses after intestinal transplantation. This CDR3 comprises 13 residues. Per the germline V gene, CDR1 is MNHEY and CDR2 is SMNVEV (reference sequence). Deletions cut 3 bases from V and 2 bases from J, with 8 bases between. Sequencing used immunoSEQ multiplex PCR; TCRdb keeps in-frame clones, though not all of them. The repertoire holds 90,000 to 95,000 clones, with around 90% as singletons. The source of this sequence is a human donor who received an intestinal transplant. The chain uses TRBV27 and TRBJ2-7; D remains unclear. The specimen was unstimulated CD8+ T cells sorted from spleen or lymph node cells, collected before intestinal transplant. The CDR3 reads CASSLSPTYEQYF. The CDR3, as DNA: TGTGCCAGCAGTTTGTCACCGACCTACGAGCAGTACTTC.